The rows below give T cell receptor beta chains drawn from one sample of a study of cytomegalovirus exposure and HLA in healthy donors. Assay: immunoSEQ multiplex PCR; the TCRdb copy retains only in-frame clones and omits some. The data hold about 130,000 clones, with about 73% observed a single time. The material sequenced was PBMCs. These receptors were taken from a human donor in good health. The CDR3 runs from the conserved cysteine through the conserved F or W. Fields, in order: D gene, V gene, J gene, clone size, CDR3 length, CDR3 protein, CDR3 DNA. The D gene is left open where the match is weak. Clone size is given for some rows only: seen once, a few or many times, or a class if the clone is expanded.

d_gene: .; v_gene: TRBV6-5; j_gene: TRBJ2-7; abundance: .; len: 15; CDR3aa: CASSSPGGGTYEQYF; CDR3nt: TGTGCCAGCAGCTCCCCCGGCGGAGGGACCTACGAGCAGTACTTC
d_gene: .; v_gene: TRBV5-6; j_gene: TRBJ1-1; abundance: .; len: 16; CDR3aa: CASSFNTGLGNTEAFF; CDR3nt: TGTGCCAGCAGCTTCAACACAGGGTTGGGAAACACTGAAGCTTTCTTT
d_gene: .; v_gene: TRBV7-2; j_gene: TRBJ2-7; abundance: .; len: 14; CDR3aa: CASSSKPDRHEQYF; CDR3nt: TGTGCCAGCAGCTCCAAACCGGACAGACACGAGCAGTACTTC
d_gene: .; v_gene: TRBV27; j_gene: TRBJ2-7; abundance: few; len: 13; CDR3aa: CASRLTGDYEQYF; CDR3nt: TGTGCCAGCAGATTGACAGGAGACTACGAGCAGTACTTC
d_gene: .; v_gene: TRBV5-6; j_gene: TRBJ2-3; abundance: .; len: 16; CDR3aa: CASSLGGQGILVTQYF; CDR3nt: TGTGCCAGCAGCTTGGGGGGGCAGGGAATACTCGTTACGCAGTATTTT
d_gene: TRBD2; v_gene: TRBV4-3; j_gene: TRBJ2-3; abundance: .; len: 18; CDR3aa: CASSQDVVAGGPTDTQYF; CDR3nt: TGCGCCAGCAGCCAAGATGTAGTTGCGGGAGGACCGACAGATACGCAGTATTTT
d_gene: .; v_gene: TRBV21-1; j_gene: TRBJ2-7; abundance: .; len: 15; CDR3aa: CASPPTQSGTYEQYF; CDR3nt: TGTGCCAGCCCCCCCACCCAAAGCGGGACCTACGAGCAGTACTTC
d_gene: .; v_gene: TRBV7-2; j_gene: TRBJ1-3; abundance: .; len: 15; CDR3aa: CASSYDSYSGNTIYF; CDR3nt: TGTGCCAGCAGCTATGACAGTTACTCTGGAAACACCATATATTTT
d_gene: TRBD1; v_gene: TRBV19; j_gene: TRBJ1-4; abundance: .; len: 16; CDR3aa: CASSGTASATNEKLFF; CDR3nt: TGTGCCAGTAGCGGGACAGCTTCTGCAACTAATGAAAAACTGTTTTTT
d_gene: TRBD2; v_gene: TRBV30; j_gene: TRBJ2-7; abundance: once; len: 13; CDR3aa: CAWRVAGIYEQYF; CDR3nt: TGTGCCTGGAGGGTAGCGGGAATCTACGAGCAGTACTTC
d_gene: TRBD1; v_gene: TRBV10-2; j_gene: TRBJ1-1; abundance: .; len: 14; CDR3aa: CASRETGVLSEAFF; CDR3nt: TGCGCCAGCAGGGAGACAGGGGTCTTATCTGAAGCTTTCTTT
d_gene: TRBD2; v_gene: TRBV2; j_gene: TRBJ2-7; abundance: .; len: 14; CDR3aa: CASSGILAAGEQYF; CDR3nt: TGTGCCAGCAGTGGTATACTAGCGGCGGGAGAGCAGTACTTC
d_gene: TRBD2; v_gene: TRBV5-1; j_gene: TRBJ2-3; abundance: .; len: 16; CDR3aa: CASSLALGLATDTQYF; CDR3nt: TGCGCCAGCAGCTTGGCCTTGGGACTAGCAACAGATACGCAGTATTTT
d_gene: TRBD2; v_gene: TRBV6-1; j_gene: TRBJ2-1; abundance: once; len: 15; CDR3aa: CASRGLAGRYNEQFF; CDR3nt: TGTGCCAGCAGGGGACTAGCGGGAAGGTACAATGAGCAGTTCTTC
d_gene: .; v_gene: TRBV19; j_gene: TRBJ1-3; abundance: .; len: 15; CDR3aa: CASTLLDTSGNTIYF; CDR3nt: TGTGCCAGTACCCTTCTGGACACCTCTGGAAACACCATATATTTT
d_gene: .; v_gene: TRBV4-2; j_gene: TRBJ1-1; abundance: .; len: 14; CDR3aa: CASSQDHRGDGAFF; CDR3nt: TGTGCCAGCAGCCAAGATCATCGAGGAGACGGGGCTTTCTTT
d_gene: TRBD1; v_gene: TRBV15; j_gene: TRBJ2-5; abundance: .; len: 14; CDR3aa: CATSRNRGQETQYF; CDR3nt: TGTGCCACCAGCAGAAACAGGGGGCAAGAGACCCAGTACTTC
d_gene: TRBD2; v_gene: TRBV11-2; j_gene: TRBJ2-7; abundance: .; len: 15; CDR3aa: CASSQGGLAGDEQYF; CDR3nt: TGTGCCAGCAGCCAAGGCGGGCTAGCGGGAGACGAGCAGTACTTC
d_gene: .; v_gene: TRBV6-5; j_gene: TRBJ2-5; abundance: .; len: 15; CDR3aa: CASSYGRGWQETQYF; CDR3nt: TGTGCCAGCAGTTACGGCCGGGGATGGCAAGAGACCCAGTACTTC
d_gene: TRBD2; v_gene: TRBV6-4; j_gene: TRBJ2-4; abundance: .; len: 14; CDR3aa: CATSTLAEQGIQYF; CDR3nt: TGTGCCACCTCAACGCTAGCGGAGCAAGGCATTCAGTACTTC
d_gene: TRBD1; v_gene: TRBV7-2; j_gene: TRBJ1-2; abundance: .; len: 18; CDR3aa: CASSLAGSLRGRSYGYTF; CDR3nt: TGTGCCAGCAGCTTAGCGGGGAGCCTCAGGGGGCGCAGCTATGGCTACACCTTC
d_gene: TRBD1; v_gene: TRBV7-9; j_gene: TRBJ1-5; abundance: .; len: 16; CDR3aa: CASSLVVGTGDQPQHF; CDR3nt: TGTGCCAGCAGCTTAGTAGTCGGGACAGGGGATCAGCCCCAGCATTTT
d_gene: TRBD2; v_gene: TRBV7-2; j_gene: TRBJ2-7; abundance: .; len: 18; CDR3aa: CASSLAGTSGGFFYEQYF; CDR3nt: TGTGCCAGCAGCTTAGCCGGGACTAGCGGGGGTTTTTTCTACGAGCAGTACTTC